Following are 2 T cell receptor beta chains from one sample sequenced in a study of cytomegalovirus exposure and HLA in healthy donors. Use of 60 Vbeta and 13 Jbeta primers characterized the PCR. Method: immunoSEQ multiplex PCR; TCRdb's copy keeps in-frame clones and lacks some. Of 150,000 to 180,000 clones in the sample, 65% to 80% were seen once. Sequencing was performed on PBMCs. The receptors derive from a man aged 18 to 35 in good health and CMV-seronegative.

The chain combines TRBV14 with TRBJ2-4; no clear D gene. There are 14 residues in the CDR3. V gave up 0 bases and J gave up 6 bases, with 9 bases separating them. Germline V gene sequence: CDR1 SGHDN, CDR2 FVKESK. CDR3 bases: TGTGCCAGCAGCCAAGATTTAGACACAAACATTCAGTACTTC. Translating gives CASSQDLDTNIQYF.

The chain joins TRBV4-1 to TRBJ2-1, with 8 bases aligning to TRBD2. The CDR3 extends over 16 amino acids. Germline V gene data show CDR1 as MGHRA and CDR2 as YSYEKL. V shed 4 bases and J 0 bases; nucleotides not matched to a gene: 5. CDR3 loop: CASSPRGGHSYNEQFF. DNA for the CDR3: TGCGCCAGCAGCCCTCGGGGGGGACACTCCTACAATGAGCAGTTCTTC.